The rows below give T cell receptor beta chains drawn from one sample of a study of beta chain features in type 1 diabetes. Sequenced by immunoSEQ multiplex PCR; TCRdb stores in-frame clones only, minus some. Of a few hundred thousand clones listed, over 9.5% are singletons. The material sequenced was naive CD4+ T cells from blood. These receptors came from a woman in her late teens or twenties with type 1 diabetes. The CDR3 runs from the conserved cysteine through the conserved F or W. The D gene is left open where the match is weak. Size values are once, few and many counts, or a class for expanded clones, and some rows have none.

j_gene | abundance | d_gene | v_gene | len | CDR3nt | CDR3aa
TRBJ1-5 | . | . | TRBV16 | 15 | TGTGCCAGCAGCCATGAGGGAGGAGGCAATCAGCCCCAGCATTTT | CASSHEGGGNQPQHF
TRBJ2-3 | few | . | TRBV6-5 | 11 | TGTGCCAGCAGAGACAGGGATACGCAGTATTTT | CASRDRDTQYF
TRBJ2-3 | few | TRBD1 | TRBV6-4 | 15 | TGTGCCAGCAGTGACACGGGACAGCGCACAGATACGCAGTATTTT | CASSDTGQRTDTQYF
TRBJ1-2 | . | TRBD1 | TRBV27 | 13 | TGTGCCAGCAGTTTATGGACAGGGGATGGCTACACCTTC | CASSLWTGDGYTF
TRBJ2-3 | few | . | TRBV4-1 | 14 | TGCGCCAGCAGTGAGGGGGTTGGGGCAGATACGCAGTATTTT | CASSEGVGADTQYF
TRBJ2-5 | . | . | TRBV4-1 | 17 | TGCGCCAGCAGCCAAGATCGTGGGCACACACCCGGAGAGACCCAGTACTTC | CASSQDRGHTPGETQYF
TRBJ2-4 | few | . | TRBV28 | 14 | TGTGCCAGCAGAAGACAACCTAGCTCGACCATTCAGTACTTC | CASRRQPSSTIQYF
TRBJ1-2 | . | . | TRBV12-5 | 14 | TGTGCTAGTGGTTTGGGGTCCCAGCCAGGGGACTACACCTTC | CASGLGSQPGDYTF
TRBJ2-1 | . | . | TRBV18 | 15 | TGTGCCAGCTCACCAATCAGGTCCTCCTACAATGAGCAGTTCTTC | CASSPIRSSYNEQFF
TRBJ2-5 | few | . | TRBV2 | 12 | TGTGCCAGCACCGAACTTACGGAGACCCAGTACTTC | CASTELTETQYF
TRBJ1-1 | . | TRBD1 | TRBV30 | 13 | TGTGCCTGGAAACGCCAGGGGGGAACTGAAGCTTTCTTT | CAWKRQGGTEAFF
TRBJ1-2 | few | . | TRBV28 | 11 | TGTGCCAGCTACGACTCTTATGGCTACACCTTC | CASYDSYGYTF
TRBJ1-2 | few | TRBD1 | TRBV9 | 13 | TGTGCCAGCAGCGTAGTGACAGGGGAAGGCTACACCTTC | CASSVVTGEGYTF
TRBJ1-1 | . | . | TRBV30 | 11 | TGTGCCGGGCATCCGACGTCTGAAGCTTTCTTT | CAGHPTSEAFF
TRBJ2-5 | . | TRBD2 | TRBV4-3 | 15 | TGCGCCAGCAGCCAGGCCGGGACTAGGGGCAACCCCCAGTACTTC | CASSQAGTRGNPQYF
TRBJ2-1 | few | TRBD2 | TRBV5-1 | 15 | TGCGCCACCAGACTAGCGGGGGGCTCCTACAATGAGCAGTTCTTC | CATRLAGGSYNEQFF
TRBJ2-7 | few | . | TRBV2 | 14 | TGTGCCAGCAGCTTCCTCCAGGGGACCTACGAGCAGTACTTC | CASSFLQGTYEQYF
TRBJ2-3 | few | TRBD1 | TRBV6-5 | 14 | TGTGCCAGCAGCCCAGGGGGAAATACAGATACGCAGTATTTT | CASSPGGNTDTQYF
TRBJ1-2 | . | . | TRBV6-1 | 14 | TGTGCCAGCAGTGAAATGGGGAGGTCGGGAGGCTACACCTTC | CASSEMGRSGGYTF
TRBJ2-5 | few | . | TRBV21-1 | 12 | TGTGCCAGAACACTAGCGGAAGAGACCCAGTACTTC | CARTLAEETQYF
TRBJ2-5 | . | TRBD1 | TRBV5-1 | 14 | TGCGCCAGCAGCGGGGACAGGGCGGGAGAGACCCAGTACTTC | CASSGDRAGETQYF
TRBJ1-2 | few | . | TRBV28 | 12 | TGTGCCAGCAGTGGCAGTAACTATGGCTACACCTTC | CASSGSNYGYTF
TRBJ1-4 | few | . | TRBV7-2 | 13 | TGTGCCAGCAGCTTTATCACAAATGAAAAACTGTTTTTT | CASSFITNEKLFF
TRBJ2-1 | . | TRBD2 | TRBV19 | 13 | TGTGCCAGCAAGCGGGGGTCCTACAATGAGCAGTTCTTC | CASKRGSYNEQFF
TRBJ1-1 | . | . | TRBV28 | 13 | TGTGCCAGCAGTACCCCAGGGGCGAGTCGAGCTTTCTTT | CASSTPGASRAFF
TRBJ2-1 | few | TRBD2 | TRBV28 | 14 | TGTGCCAGCAGTTTCTCAGCGTGGGGGGGTGAGCAGTTCTTC | CASSFSAWGGEQFF
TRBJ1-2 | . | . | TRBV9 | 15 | TGTGCCAGCAGCGTAGCCGTTGGAGGAAACTATGGCTACACCTTC | CASSVAVGGNYGYTF
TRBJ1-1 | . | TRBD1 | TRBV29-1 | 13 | TGCAGCGTTGTGGGGGACAGTGTTACTGAAGCTTTCTTT | CSVVGDSVTEAFF
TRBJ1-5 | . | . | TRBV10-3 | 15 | TGTGCCATCAGTGAGGCAGGGCCGAGCAATCAGCCCCAGCATTTT | CAISEAGPSNQPQHF
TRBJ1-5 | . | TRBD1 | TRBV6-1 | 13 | TGTGCCAGCAGTGGACAGGGGGGGCAGCCCCAGCATTTT | CASSGQGGQPQHF
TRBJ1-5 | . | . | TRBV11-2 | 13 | TGTGCCAGCAGCTTAGATCAGGGTCAGCCCCAGCATTTT | CASSLDQGQPQHF
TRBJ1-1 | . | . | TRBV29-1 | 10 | TGCAGCGTGCGGGGAAATGAAGCTTTCTTT | CSVRGNEAFF
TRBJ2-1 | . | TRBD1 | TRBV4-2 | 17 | TGTGCCAGCAGAGACAGCATGGGGACAGGGGTTTACAATGAGCAGTTCTTC | CASRDSMGTGVYNEQFF
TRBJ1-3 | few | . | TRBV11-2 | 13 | TGTGCCAGCACCCAGGGTCTCTCAAACACCATATATTTT | CASTQGLSNTIYF
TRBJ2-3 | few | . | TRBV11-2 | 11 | TGTGCCAGCGCTAATCCAAATACGCAGTATTTT | CASANPNTQYF
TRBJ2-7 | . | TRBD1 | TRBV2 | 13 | TGTGCCAGCATCGGGACAGAAGCTTACGAGCAGTACTTC | CASIGTEAYEQYF